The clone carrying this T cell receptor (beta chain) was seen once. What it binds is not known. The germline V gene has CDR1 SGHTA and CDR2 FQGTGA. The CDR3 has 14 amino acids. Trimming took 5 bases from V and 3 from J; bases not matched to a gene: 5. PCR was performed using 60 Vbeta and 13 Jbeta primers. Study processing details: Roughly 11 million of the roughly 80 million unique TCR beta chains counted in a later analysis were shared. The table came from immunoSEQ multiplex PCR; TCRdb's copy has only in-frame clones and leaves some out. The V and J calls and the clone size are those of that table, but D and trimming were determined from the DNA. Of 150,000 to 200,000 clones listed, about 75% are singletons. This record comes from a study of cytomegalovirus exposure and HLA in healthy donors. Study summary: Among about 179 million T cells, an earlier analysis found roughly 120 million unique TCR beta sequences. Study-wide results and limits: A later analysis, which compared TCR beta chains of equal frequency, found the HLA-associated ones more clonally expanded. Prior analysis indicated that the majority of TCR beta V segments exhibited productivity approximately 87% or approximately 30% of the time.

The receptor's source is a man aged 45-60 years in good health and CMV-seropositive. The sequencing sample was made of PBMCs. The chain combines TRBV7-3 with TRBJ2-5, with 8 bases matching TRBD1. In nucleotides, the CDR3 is TGTGCCAGCAGCCCTGGGACAGGCGAAGAGACCCAGTACTTC. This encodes CASSPGTGEETQYF.